This T cell receptor (beta chain) was identified in a study of CD8+CD57+ T cells in acquired aplastic anemia. All patients picked for sequencing had shown, by flow cytometry, an expansion of CD8+CD57+ cells. Prior therapy had not been administered to any patient at the time of blood sampling. This CDR3 comprises 14 residues. V was cut by 2 bases and J by 2 bases, with 9 bases left in between. Per germline, CDR1 MNHEY and CDR2 SMNVEV (reference sequence). According to the study, genomic DNA was the template for TCR beta VDJ and CDR3 profiling. TCRdb reprocessed the reads with MiXCR, giving one entry per CDR3 protein. This sample carries about 250,000 distinct CDR3 sequences, approximately 45% of them seen once, and the ten largest clones take 6.5% to 10%. Overall study findings and caveats: About 29 sequences, all CD8+ CDR3, were shared between patients and controls.

This clonotype was recorded at least ten times. The antigen remains undetermined. The sequencing input was sorted CD4+, CD8+, or CD8+CD57+ T cells (not recorded which) from PBMCs. The rearrangement links TRBV27 to TRBJ1-1; TRBD1 might be the D (6 bases). The clonotype was recovered from a human donor with aplastic anemia. The CDR3 loop reads CASSLQGHNTEAFF. CDR3 nucleotide sequence: TGTGCCAGCAGTTTACAGGGACACAACACTGAAGCTTTCTTT.